Listed below are T cell receptor beta chains from one sample, sequenced in a study of blood T cell repertoires in COVID-19. Sequenced by immunoSEQ multiplex PCR; TCRdb stores in-frame clones only, minus some. The sample has 75,000 or so clones, roughly nine tenths seen once; the top ten hold roughly 5.3%. The sample comprised peripheral blood. These receptors were obtained from a woman of 80 years or more with active or convalescent COVID-19. Both conserved end residues are part of each CDR3. The D gene is left open where the match is weak. Size is stated for part of the rows, as once, few or many counts, or as a class when the clone is expanded.

clone size,D gene,J gene,V gene,CDR3 protein,CDR3 DNA
.,TRBD2,TRBJ2-1,TRBV11-3,CASSRGLAVNNEQFF,TGTGCCAGCAGCCGAGGACTAGCGGTTAACAATGAGCAGTTCTTC
once,.,TRBJ1-5,TRBV5-1,CASSLSGVQPQHF,TGCGCCAGCAGCTTGTCAGGGGTTCAGCCCCAGCATTTT
.,TRBD1,TRBJ1-1,TRBV5-4,CASSWGTGEAFF,TGTGCCAGCAGCTGGGGGACAGGCGAAGCTTTCTTT
.,TRBD2,TRBJ2-7,TRBV2,CATRLAVVSEQYF,TGTGCCACCCGACTAGCGGTCGTGAGCGAGCAGTACTTC
.,.,TRBJ2-1,TRBV12-3/TRBV12-4,CASSLGTEEQFF,TGTGCCAGCAGTTTAGGGACAGAAGAGCAGTTCTTC
.,.,TRBJ2-1,TRBV6-5,CAIRPGSVYNEQFF,TGTGCCATCCGTCCCGGTAGCGTTTACAATGAGCAGTTCTTC
.,TRBD2,TRBJ2-1,TRBV6-5,CASSSTSGGARYEQFF,TGTGCCAGCAGTTCCACAAGCGGGGGGGCCAGGTATGAGCAGTTCTTC
.,.,TRBJ2-7,TRBV30,CAWSSTRALYEQYF,TGTGCCTGGAGTTCTACCAGGGCTCTCTACGAGCAGTACTTC
.,.,TRBJ2-5,TRBV3-1/TRBV3-2,CASSHVQGQKIETQYF,TGTGCCAGCAGCCACGTACAGGGTCAAAAGATAGAGACCCAGTACTTC
.,TRBD1,TRBJ2-7,TRBV28,CASSLGQGYEQYF,TGTGCCAGCAGTCTAGGACAGGGGTACGAGCAGTACTTC
.,.,TRBJ1-1,TRBV19,CASSYGGANTEAFF,TGTGCCAGTAGTTATGGGGGGGCGAACACTGAAGCTTTCTTT
.,.,TRBJ1-3,TRBV24-1,CATSDPGRSGNTIYF,TGTGCCACCAGTGACCCAGGGCGCTCTGGAAACACCATATATTTT
.,.,TRBJ1-6,TRBV14,CASSQAGEGNSPLHF,TGTGCCAGCAGCCAAGCAGGCGAGGGAAATTCACCCCTCCACTTT
.,.,TRBJ1-2,TRBV3-1/TRBV3-2,CASSQSAGQGYGYTF,TGTGCCAGCAGCCAATCCGCAGGGCAGGGCTATGGCTACACCTTC
.,TRBD1,TRBJ1-2,TRBV9,CASSVEGQGARGYTF,TGTGCCAGCAGCGTAGAGGGACAGGGGGCGCGAGGCTACACCTTC